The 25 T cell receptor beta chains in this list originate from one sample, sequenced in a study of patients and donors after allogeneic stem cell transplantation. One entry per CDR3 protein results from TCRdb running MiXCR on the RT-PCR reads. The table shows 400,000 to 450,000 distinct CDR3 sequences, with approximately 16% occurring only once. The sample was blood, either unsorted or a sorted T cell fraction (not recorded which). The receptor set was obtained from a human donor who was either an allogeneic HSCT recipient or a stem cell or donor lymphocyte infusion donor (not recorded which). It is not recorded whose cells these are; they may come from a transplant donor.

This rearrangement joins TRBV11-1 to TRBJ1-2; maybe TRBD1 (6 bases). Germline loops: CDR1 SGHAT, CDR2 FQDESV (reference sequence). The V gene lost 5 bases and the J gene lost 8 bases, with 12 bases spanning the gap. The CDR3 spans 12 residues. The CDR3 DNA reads TGTGCCAGCAGCGCCCAGGGGACCGGCTACACCTTC. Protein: CASSAQGTGYTF.

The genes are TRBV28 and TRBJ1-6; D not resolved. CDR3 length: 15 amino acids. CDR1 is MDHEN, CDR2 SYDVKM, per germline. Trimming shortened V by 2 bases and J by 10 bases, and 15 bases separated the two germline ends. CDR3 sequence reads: CASSLPRGSASPLHF. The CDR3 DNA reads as TGTGCCAGCAGTTTACCCCGGGGATCTGCCTCACCCCTCCACTTT.

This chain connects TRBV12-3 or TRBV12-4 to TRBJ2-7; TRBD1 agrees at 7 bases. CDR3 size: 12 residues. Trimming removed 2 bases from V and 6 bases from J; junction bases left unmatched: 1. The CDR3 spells CASSLYRGEQYF. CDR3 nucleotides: TGTGCCAGCAGTTTATACAGGGGCGAGCAGTACTTC.

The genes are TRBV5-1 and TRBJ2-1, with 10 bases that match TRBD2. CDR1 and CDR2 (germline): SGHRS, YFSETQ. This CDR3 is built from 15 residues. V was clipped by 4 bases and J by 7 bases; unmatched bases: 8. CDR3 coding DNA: TGCGCCAGCAGCGCTAGCGGGAGTACGGGGAATGAGCAGTTCTTC. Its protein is CASSASGSTGNEQFF.

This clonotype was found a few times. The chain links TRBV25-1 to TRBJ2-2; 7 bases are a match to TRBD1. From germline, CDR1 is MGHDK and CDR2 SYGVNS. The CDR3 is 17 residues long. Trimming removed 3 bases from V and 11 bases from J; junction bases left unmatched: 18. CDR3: CASSDPILTGREAELFF. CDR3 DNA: TGTGCCAGCAGTGACCCCATCTTGACAGGGAGAGAGGCCGAGCTGTTTTTT.

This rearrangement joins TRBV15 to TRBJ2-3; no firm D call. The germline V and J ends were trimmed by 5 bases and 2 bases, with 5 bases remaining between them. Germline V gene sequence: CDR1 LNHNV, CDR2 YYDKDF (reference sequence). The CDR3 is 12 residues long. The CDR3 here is CATSATTDTQYF. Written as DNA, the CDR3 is TGTGCCACCAGCGCGACCACAGATACGCAGTATTTT.

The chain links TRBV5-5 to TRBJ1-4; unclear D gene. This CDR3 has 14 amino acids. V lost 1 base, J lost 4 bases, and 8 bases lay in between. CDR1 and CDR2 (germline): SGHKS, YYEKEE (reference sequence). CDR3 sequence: CASSLPEINEKLFF. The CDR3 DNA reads TGTGCCAGCAGCTTGCCAGAAATTAATGAAAAACTGTTTTTT.

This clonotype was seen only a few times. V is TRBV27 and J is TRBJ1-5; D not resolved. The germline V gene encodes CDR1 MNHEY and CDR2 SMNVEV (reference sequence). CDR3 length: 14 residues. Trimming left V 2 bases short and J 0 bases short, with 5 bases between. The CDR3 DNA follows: TGTGCCAGCAGTTTAGGGATTAGCAATCAGCCCCAGCATTTT. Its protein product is CASSLGISNQPQHF.

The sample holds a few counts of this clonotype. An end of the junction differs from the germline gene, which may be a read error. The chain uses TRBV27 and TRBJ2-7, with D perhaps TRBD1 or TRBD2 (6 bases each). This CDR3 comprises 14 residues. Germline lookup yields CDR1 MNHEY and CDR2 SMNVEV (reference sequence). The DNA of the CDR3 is TGTGCCAGTAGTTTCTGGGGGGCTGGCTACGAGCAGTACTTC. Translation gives CASSFWGAGYEQYF.

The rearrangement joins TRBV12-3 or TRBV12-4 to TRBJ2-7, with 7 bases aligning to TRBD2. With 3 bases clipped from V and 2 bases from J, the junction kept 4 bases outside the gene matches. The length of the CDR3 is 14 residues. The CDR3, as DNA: TGTGCCAGCAGTTTGGCGGGGGATACCTACGAGCAGTACTTC. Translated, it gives CASSLAGDTYEQYF.

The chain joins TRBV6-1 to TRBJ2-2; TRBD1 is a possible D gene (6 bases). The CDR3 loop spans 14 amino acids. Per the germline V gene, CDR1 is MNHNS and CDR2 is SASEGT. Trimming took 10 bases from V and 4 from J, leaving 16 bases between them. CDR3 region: CATLRTVVTGELFF. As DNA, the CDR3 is TGTGCCACCCTTCGGACAGTAGTCACCGGGGAGCTGTTTTTT.

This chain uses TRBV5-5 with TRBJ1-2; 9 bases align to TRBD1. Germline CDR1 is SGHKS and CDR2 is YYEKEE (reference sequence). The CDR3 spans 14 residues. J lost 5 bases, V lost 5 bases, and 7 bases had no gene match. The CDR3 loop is CASSSGTGPYGYTF. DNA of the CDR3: TGTGCCAGCAGTTCCGGGACAGGGCCTTATGGCTACACCTTC.

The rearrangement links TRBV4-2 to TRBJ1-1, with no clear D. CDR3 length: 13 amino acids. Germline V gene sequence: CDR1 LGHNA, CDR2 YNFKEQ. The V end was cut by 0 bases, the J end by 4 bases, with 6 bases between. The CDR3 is CASSQEESTEAFF. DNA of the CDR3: TGTGCCAGCAGCCAAGAGGAAAGCACTGAAGCTTTCTTT.

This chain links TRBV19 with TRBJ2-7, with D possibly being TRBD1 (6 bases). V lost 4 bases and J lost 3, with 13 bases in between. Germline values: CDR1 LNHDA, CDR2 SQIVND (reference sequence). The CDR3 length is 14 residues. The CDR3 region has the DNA TGTGCCAGTAGTACCAGGGGATTCCTCTACGAGCAGTACTTC. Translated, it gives CASSTRGFLYEQYF.

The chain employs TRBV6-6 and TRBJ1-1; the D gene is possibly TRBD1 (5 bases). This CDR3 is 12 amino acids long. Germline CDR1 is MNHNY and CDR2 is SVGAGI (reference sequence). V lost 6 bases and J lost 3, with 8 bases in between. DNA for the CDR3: TGTGCCAGCAGGGGGACCGACACTGAAGCTTTCTTT. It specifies CASRGTDTEAFF.

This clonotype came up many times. The CDR3 here is CASSLSLYTEAFF. The CDR3 DNA sequence: TGTGCCAGCAGCCTTTCGTTGTACACTGAAGCTTTCTTT. V usage is TRBV14 and J usage is TRBJ1-1, with no clear D. CDR1 and CDR2 (germline): SGHDN, FVKESK. Trimming shortened V by 4 bases and J by 3 bases, and 9 bases separated the two germline ends. The CDR3 is 13 residues long.

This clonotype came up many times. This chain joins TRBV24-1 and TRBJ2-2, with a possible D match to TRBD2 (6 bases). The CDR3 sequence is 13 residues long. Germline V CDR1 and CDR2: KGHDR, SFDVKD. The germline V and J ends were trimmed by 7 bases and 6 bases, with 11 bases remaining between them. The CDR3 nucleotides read TGTGCCACCAGAGGGGACTTGCCCGGGGAGCTGTTTTTT. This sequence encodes CATRGDLPGELFF.

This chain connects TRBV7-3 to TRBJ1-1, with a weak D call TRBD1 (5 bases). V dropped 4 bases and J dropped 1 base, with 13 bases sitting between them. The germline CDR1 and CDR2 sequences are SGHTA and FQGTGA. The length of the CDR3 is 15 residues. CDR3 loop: CASSSQGGRNTEAFF. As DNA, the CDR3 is TGTGCCAGCAGCTCCCAGGGAGGCAGGAACACTGAAGCTTTCTTT.

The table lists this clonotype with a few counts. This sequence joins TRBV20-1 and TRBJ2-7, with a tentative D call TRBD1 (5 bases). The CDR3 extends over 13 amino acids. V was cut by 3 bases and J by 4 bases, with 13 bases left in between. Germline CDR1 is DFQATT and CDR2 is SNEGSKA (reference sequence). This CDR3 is CSASRVKIYEQYF. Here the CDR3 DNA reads TGCAGTGCTAGCAGGGTAAAGATATACGAGCAGTACTTC.

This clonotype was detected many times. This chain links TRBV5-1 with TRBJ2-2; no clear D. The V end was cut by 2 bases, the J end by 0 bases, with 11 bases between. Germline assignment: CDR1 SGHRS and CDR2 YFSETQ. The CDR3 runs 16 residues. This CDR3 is CASSLNSPANTGELFF. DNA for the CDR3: TGCGCCAGCAGCTTAAACTCTCCCGCGAACACCGGGGAGCTGTTTTTT.

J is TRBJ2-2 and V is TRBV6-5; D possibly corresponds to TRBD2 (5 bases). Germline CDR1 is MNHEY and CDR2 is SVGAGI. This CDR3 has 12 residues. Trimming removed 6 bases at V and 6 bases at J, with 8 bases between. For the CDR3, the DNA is TGTGCCAGCAGGAGGGCCTCCGGGGAGCTGTTTTTT. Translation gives CASRRASGELFF.

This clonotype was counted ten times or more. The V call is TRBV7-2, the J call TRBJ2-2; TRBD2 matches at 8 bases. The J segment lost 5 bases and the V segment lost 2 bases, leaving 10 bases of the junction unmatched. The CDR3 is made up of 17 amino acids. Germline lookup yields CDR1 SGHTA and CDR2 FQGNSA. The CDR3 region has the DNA TGTGCCAGCAGCTTATCTTTGGGACTAGGTCGAACCGGGGAGCTGTTTTTT. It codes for CASSLSLGLGRTGELFF.

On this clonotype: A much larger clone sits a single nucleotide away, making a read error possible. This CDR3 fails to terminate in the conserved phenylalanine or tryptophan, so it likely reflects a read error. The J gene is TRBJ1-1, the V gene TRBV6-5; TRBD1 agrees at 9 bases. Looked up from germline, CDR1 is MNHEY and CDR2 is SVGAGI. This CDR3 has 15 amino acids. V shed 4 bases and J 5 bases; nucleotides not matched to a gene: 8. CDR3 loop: CASSSPGQGWTEAFS. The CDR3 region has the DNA TGTGCCAGCAGTTCCCCGGGACAGGGCTGGACTGAAGCTTTCTCT.

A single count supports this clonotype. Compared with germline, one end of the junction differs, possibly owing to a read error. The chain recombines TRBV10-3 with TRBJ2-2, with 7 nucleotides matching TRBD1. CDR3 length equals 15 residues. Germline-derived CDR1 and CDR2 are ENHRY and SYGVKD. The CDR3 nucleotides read TGTGCCACTTCTCCGGGACAGTCGAACACCAGGGAGCTGTTTTTT. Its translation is CATSPGQSNTRELFF.

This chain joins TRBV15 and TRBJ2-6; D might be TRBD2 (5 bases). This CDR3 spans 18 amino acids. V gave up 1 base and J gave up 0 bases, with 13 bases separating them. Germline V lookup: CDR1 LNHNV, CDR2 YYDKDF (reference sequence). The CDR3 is CATSRGRLPSSGANVLTF. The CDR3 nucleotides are TGTGCCACCAGCAGAGGGAGACTACCGAGCTCTGGGGCCAACGTCCTGACTTTC.